This TCR beta chain was identified during a study of blood T cell repertoires in COVID-19. About the study: The study drew acute and convalescent COVID-19 samples from the United States, Italy and Spain. Sources were T cells, B-cell-depleted T cells, or PBMCs; the material itself was cDNA or gDNA.

Per the original methods: Using reference gene primer amplification, nucleated cell counts were estimated. The table came from immunoSEQ multiplex PCR; TCRdb's copy has only in-frame clones and leaves some out. V, J and clone size reflect that table, while D and trimming were determined from the DNA. The sample contains tens of thousands of clones, about 79% of which appear only once. This CDR3 spans 13 amino acids. The ends were cut back, 2 bases at V and 1 base at J, with 5 bases in the middle. In germline, CDR1 is SGHNT, CDR2 YENEEA. This clone is medium-sized in the sample. The material sequenced was peripheral blood. The chain carries TRBV11-3 and TRBJ1-1; D ambiguous. The clonotype was recovered from a woman aged 50 to 60 with acute or convalescent COVID-19. The CDR3 DNA follows: TGTGCCAGCAGCTTAAGCGGGAACACTGAAGCTTTCTTT. Translated: CASSLSGNTEAFF. Full variable domain (remainder filled in from reference TRBV11-3 and TRBJ1-1): EAGVVQSPRYKIIEKKQPVAFWCNPISGHNTLYWYLQNLGQGPELLIRYENEEAVDDSQLPKDRFSAERLKGVDSTLKIQPAELGDSAVYLCASSLSGNTEAFFGQGTRLTVV.